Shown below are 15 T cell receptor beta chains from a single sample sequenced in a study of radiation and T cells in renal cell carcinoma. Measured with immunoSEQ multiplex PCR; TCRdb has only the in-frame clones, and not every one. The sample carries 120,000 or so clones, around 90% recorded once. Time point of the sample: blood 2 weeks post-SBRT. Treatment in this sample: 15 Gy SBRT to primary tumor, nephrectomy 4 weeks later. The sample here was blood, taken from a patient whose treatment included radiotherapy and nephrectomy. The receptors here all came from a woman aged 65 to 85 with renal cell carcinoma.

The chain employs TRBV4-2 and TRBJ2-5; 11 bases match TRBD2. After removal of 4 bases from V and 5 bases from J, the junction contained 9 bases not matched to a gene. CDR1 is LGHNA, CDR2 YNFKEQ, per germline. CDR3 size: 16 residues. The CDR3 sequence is CASSRKLLAGDETQYF. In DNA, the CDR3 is TGTGCCAGCAGCCGGAAGCTACTAGCGGGGGATGAGACCCAGTACTTC.

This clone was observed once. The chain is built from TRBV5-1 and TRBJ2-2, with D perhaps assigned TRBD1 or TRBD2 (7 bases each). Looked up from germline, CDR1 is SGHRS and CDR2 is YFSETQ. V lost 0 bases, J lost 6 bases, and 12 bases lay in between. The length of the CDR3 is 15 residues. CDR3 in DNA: TGCGCCAGCAGCTTGGAGACAGGGAGGGCCGGGGAGCTGTTTTTT. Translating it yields CASSLETGRAGELFF.

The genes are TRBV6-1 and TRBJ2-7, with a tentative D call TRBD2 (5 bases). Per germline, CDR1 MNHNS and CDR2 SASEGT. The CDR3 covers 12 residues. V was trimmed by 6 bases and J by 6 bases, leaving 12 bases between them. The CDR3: CASSRGNFEQYF. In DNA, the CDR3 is TGTGCCAGCAGCCGAGGGAATTTCGAGCAGTACTTC.

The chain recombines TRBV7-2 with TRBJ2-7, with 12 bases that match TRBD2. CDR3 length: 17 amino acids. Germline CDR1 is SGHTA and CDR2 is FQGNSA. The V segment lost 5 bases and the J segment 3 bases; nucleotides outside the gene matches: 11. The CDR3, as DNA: TGTGCCAGCAGCCCCCGGTGGGGACTAGCGGGCCACTACGAGCAGTACTTC. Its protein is CASSPRWGLAGHYEQYF.

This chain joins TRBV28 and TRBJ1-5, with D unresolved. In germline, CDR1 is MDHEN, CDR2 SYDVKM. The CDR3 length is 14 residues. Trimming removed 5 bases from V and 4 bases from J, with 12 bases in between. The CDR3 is CASSPNSQNQPQHF. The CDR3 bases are TGTGCCAGCAGTCCAAACTCCCAAAATCAGCCCCAGCATTTT. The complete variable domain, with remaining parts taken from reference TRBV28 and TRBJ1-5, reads DVKVTQSSRYLVKRTGEKVFLECVQDMDHENMFWYRQDPGLGLRLIYFSYDVKMKEKGDIPEGYSVSREKKERFSLILESASTNQTSMYLCASSPNSQNQPQHFGDGTRLSIL.

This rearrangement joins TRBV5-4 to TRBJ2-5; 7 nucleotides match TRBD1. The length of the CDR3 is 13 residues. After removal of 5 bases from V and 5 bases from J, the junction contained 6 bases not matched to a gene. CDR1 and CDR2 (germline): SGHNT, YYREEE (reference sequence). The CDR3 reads CASSTGAQETQYF. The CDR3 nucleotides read TGTGCCAGCAGTACAGGGGCCCAGGAGACCCAGTACTTC.

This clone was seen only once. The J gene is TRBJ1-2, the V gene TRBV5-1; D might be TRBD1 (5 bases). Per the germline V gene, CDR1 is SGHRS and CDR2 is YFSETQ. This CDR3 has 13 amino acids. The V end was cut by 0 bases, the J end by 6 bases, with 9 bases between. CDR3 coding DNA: TGCGCCAGCAGCTTGGGGGACCGGGATGGCTACACCTTC. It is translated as CASSLGDRDGYTF. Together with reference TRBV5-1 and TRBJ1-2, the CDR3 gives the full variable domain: KAGVTQTPRYLIKTRGQQVTLSCSPISGHRSVSWYQQTPGQGLQFLFEYFSETQRNKGNFPGRFSGRQFSNSRSEMNVSTLELGDSALYLCASSLGDRDGYTFGSGTRLTVV.

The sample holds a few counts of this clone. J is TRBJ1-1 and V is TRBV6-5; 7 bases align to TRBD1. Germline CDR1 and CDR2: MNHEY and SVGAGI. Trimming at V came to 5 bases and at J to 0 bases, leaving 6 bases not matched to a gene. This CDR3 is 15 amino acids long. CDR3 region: CASSLDREVNTEAFF. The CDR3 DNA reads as TGTGCCAGCAGTCTCGACAGGGAGGTGAACACTGAAGCTTTCTTT.

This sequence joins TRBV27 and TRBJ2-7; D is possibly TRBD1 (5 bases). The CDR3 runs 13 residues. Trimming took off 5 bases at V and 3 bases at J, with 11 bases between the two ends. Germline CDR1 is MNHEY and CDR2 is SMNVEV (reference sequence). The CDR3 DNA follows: TGTGCCAGCAGTAGATCAGGGAACTACGAGCAGTACTTC. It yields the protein CASSRSGNYEQYF.

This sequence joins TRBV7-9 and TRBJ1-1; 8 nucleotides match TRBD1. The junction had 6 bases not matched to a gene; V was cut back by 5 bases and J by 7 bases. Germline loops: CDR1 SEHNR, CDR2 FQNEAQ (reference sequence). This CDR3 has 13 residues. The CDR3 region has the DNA TGTGCCAGCAGCGACAGGGGCACCGGTGAAGCTTTCTTT. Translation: CASSDRGTGEAFF. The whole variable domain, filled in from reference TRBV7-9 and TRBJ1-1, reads DTGVSQNPRHKITKRGQNVTFRCDPISEHNRLYWYRQTLGQGPEFLTYFQNEAQLEKSRLLSDRFSAERPKGSFSTLEIQRTEQGDSAMYLCASSDRGTGEAFFGQGTRLTVV.

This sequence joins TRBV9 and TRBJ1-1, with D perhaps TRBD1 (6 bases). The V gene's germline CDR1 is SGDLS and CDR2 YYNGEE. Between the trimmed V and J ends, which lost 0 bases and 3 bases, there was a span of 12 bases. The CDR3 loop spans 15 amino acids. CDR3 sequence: CASSVGGGLHTEAFF. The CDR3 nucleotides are TGTGCCAGCAGCGTAGGCGGGGGGCTTCACACTGAAGCTTTCTTT.

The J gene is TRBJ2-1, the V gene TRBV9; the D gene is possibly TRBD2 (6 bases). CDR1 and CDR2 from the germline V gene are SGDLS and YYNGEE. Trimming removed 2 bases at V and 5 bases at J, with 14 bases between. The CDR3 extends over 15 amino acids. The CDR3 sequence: CASSVWDSKNNEQFF. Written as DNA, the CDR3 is TGTGCCAGCAGCGTCTGGGACTCCAAAAACAATGAGCAGTTCTTC. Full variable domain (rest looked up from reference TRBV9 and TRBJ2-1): DSGVTQTPKHLITATGQRVTLRCSPRSGDLSVYWYQQSLDQGLQFLIQYYNGEERAKGNILERFSAQQFPDLHSELNLSSLELGDSALYFCASSVWDSKNNEQFFGPGTRLTVL.

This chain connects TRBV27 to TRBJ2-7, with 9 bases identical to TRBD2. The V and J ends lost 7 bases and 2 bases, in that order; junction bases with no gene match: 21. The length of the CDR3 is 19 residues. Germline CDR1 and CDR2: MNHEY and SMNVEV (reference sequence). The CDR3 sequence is CASTSLLAGTTYRTYEQYF. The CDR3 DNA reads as TGTGCCAGCACCTCCCTTCTAGCGGGGACGACCTACCGAACCTACGAGCAGTACTTC.

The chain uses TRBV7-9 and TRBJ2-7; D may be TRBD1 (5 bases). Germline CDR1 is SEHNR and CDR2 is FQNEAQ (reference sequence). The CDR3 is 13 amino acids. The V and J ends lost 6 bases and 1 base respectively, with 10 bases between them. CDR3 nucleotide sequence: TGTGCCAGCAGGAACAGGTTATCCTACGAGCAGTACTTC. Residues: CASRNRLSYEQYF.

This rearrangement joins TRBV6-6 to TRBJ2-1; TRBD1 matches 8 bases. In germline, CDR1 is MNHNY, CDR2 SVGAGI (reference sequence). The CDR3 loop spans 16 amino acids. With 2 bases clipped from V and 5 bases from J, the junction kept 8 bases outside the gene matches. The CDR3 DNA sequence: TGTGCCAGCAGTTACGCCCCCGGGACAGGTAACAATGAGCAGTTCTTC. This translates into CASSYAPGTGNNEQFF.